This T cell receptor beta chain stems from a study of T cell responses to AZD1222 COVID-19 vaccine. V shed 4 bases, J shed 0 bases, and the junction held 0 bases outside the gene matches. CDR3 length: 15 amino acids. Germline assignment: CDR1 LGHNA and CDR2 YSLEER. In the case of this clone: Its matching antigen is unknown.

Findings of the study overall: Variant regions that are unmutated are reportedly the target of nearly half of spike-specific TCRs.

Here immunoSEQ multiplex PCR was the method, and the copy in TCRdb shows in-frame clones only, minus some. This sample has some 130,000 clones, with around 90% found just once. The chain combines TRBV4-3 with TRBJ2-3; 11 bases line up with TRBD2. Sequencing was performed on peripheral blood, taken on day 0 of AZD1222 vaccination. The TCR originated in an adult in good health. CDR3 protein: CASSLAGGSTDTQYF. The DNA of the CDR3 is TGCGCCAGCAGCCTAGCGGGGGGGAGCACAGATACGCAGTATTTT.